Below, 19 T cell receptor beta chains from the same sample are listed, as sequenced in a study of T cell repertoires in cytomegalovirus infection. No cognate antigen is known for these TCRs. TCRdb passed the reads through MiXCR, listing each CDR3 protein once. Counted here are about half a million distinct CDR3 sequences, roughly a third occurring once; the ten biggest clones make up about a sixth. Sequenced material: cultured PBMCs, taken from culture after CMV antigen stimulation. These receptors were taken from a human donor in good health (CMV status not recorded). Some clones in this sample may be carry-over from other donors' samples.

This clonotype has a count of ten or more. The rearrangement joins TRBV7-2 to TRBJ2-5, with 7 bases that match TRBD1. This CDR3 has 14 amino acids. Germline V lookup: CDR1 SGHTA, CDR2 FQGNSA. The ends lost 5 bases at V and 5 bases at J; junction bases unmatched: 8. CDR3 DNA sequence: TGTGCCAGCAGCGCAGGGGGACAGTCGGAGACCCAGTACTTC. Protein: CASSAGGQSETQYF.

Written as DNA, the CDR3 is TGCAGTGCTAGAGATCCGGGAGTGAAGTACGAGCAGTACTTC. Protein: CSARDPGVKYEQYF. V usage is TRBV20-1 and J usage is TRBJ2-7; the D gene is possibly TRBD2 (6 bases). Germline values: CDR1 DFQATT, CDR2 SNEGSKA (reference sequence). The CDR3 loop spans 14 amino acids. V was shortened by 0 bases and J by 4 bases, with 13 bases between the two germline ends.

There are a few counts of this clonotype. This chain links TRBV12-3 or TRBV12-4 with TRBJ2-1; perhaps TRBD2 as D (6 bases). V dropped 5 bases and J dropped 0 bases, with 17 bases sitting between them. This CDR3 is built from 17 residues. CDR3 sequence: CASSRYSGPSSYNEQFF. The CDR3, as DNA: TGTGCCAGCAGTCGATATAGCGGACCGAGCTCCTACAATGAGCAGTTCTTC.

This clonotype was recorded at least ten times. The V and J genes are TRBV7-2 and TRBJ2-3; 10 positions match TRBD2. Germline lookup yields CDR1 SGHTA and CDR2 FQGNSA. The CDR3 sequence is 16 residues long. V lost 5 bases and J lost 4; bases outside the gene matches: 9. The CDR3 sequence: CASSQQSGRASDTQYF. CDR3 nucleotide sequence: TGTGCCAGCAGCCAACAGAGCGGGAGGGCCTCAGATACGCAGTATTTT.

This clonotype was found a few times. The chain links TRBV7-2 to TRBJ2-1; 13 positions agree with TRBD2. J lost 3 bases, V lost 2 bases, and 7 bases had no gene match. Germline CDR1 SGHTA, CDR2 FQGNSA. CDR3 length: 18 amino acids. CDR3 amino acids: CASSLTGLAGAFYNEQFF. The CDR3 nucleotides are TGTGCCAGCAGCTTAACCGGACTAGCGGGAGCTTTCTACAATGAGCAGTTCTTC.

The V call is TRBV7-8, the J call TRBJ1-2; TRBD1 aligns across 8 bases. Germline lookup yields CDR1 SGHVS and CDR2 FQNEAQ. The CDR3 loop spans 15 amino acids. V lost 3 bases to trimming and J lost 6 bases; unmatched junction nucleotides: 9. CDR3 nucleotides: TGTGCCAGCAGCTTTTTTCGGACAGGGTCAGATGGCTACACCTTC. It specifies CASSFFRTGSDGYTF.

This clonotype was counted only a few times. The chain joins TRBV6-2 or TRBV6-3 to TRBJ1-2, with D possibly TRBD1 on 5 matching bases. The CDR3 is 14 amino acids. Germline V lookup: CDR1 MNHEY, CDR2 SVGEGT. V was cut by 5 bases and J by 8 bases, with 18 bases left in between. Here the CDR3 DNA reads TGTGCCAGCAGTACTGAAACAGGATTCCGGGGCTACACCTTC. The encoded protein is CASSTETGFRGYTF.

In its sample, this clonotype was seen a few times. The chain employs TRBV6-2 or TRBV6-3 and TRBJ2-7, with D tentatively TRBD2 (5 bases). Trimming took off 0 bases at V and 0 bases at J, with 18 bases between the two ends. Germline V gene sequence: CDR1 MNHEY, CDR2 SVGEGT. CDR3 size: 18 residues. CDR3 nucleotides: TGTGCCAGCAGTTACTCGATGCGAGACTACCCGACCTCCTACGAGCAGTACTTC. Protein sequence: CASSYSMRDYPTSYEQYF.

The chain joins TRBV6-2 or TRBV6-3 to TRBJ2-1, with D perhaps TRBD2 (5 bases). The V end lost 6 bases, the J end lost 0 bases, and 9 bases lay between the germline ends. Looked up from germline, CDR1 is MNHEY and CDR2 is SVGEGT. The CDR3 is made up of 14 amino acids. As DNA, the CDR3 is TGTGCCAGCAGCGCGGGCCTCTCCTACAATGAGCAGTTCTTC. This codes for CASSAGLSYNEQFF.

This clonotype appeared a few times. The chain employs TRBV10-2 and TRBJ2-7; possible D gene TRBD2, 6 bases. The CDR3 totals 13 residues. Germline CDR1 reads WSHSY; CDR2 reads SAAADI. Trimming stripped 8 bases from V and 7 bases from J, with 18 bases between. The CDR3 region is CASGGTLEGEQYV. The CDR3 nucleotides read TGCGCCAGCGGCGGGACCCTCGAGGGGGAGCAGTACGTC.

Written as DNA, the CDR3 is TGTGCCAGCAGTTTGATGGGGGTCCTTCAGTACTTC. This encodes CASSLMGVLQYF. J is TRBJ2-4 and V is TRBV12-3 or TRBV12-4; perhaps D is TRBD1 or TRBD2 (5 bases each). This CDR3 spans 12 amino acids. Trimming shortened V by 3 bases and J by 11 bases, and 11 bases separated the two germline ends.

The V gene is TRBV20-1, the J gene TRBJ2-7; D may be TRBD2 (5 bases). The CDR3 is 13 amino acids. V lost 1 base and J lost 3, with 10 bases in between. Looked up from germline, CDR1 is DFQATT and CDR2 is SNEGSKA (reference sequence). The CDR3 DNA is TGCAGTGCTAGAGTCCCGGGAAACTACGAGCAGTACTTC. Protein product: CSARVPGNYEQYF.

This clonotype was seen a few times. V gene TRBV6-1 combines with J gene TRBJ2-2; tentative D call: TRBD2 (5 bases). V was pared by 4 bases and J by 5 bases, with 23 bases between. This CDR3 has 18 residues. CDR1 and CDR2 from the germline V gene are MNHNS and SASEGT. The CDR3 region has the DNA TGTGCCAGCAGTGCTTCTGTTCTCTTAACCCGGGGTACCGGGGAGCTGTTTTTT. Protein: CASSASVLLTRGTGELFF.

A remark on this clonotype: A much larger clone differs by one base, so this may be a read error. The chain employs TRBV6-2 or TRBV6-3 and TRBJ2-1; 9 nucleotides align to TRBD2. The CDR3 is made up of 14 amino acids. CDR1 MNHEY and CDR2 SVGEGT come from the germline V gene. This CDR3 reads CASSYQREVDEQLF. For the CDR3, the DNA is TGTGCCAGCAGTTACCAGCGGGAGGTAGATGAGCAGTTATTC.

This clonotype showed up many times. The gene calls are TRBV5-1 and TRBJ2-5; TRBD2 aligns across 7 bases. Trimming took 0 bases from V and 0 from J; bases not matched to a gene: 5. The CDR3 is 16 residues long. Germline V gene data show CDR1 as SGHRS and CDR2 as YFSETQ. The DNA of the CDR3 is TGCGCCAGCAGCTTGGGGGCTAGCGGACACCAAGAGACCCAGTACTTC. This encodes CASSLGASGHQETQYF.

V usage is TRBV10-3 and J usage is TRBJ2-6, with D maybe TRBD1 (6 bases). V was trimmed by 8 bases and J by 0 bases, leaving 14 bases between them. Germline CDR1 ENHRY, CDR2 SYGVKD. This CDR3 is 16 amino acids long. The CDR3 DNA reads as TGTGCCATCCCAGGGGATAACCTCTCTGGGGCCAACGTCCTGACTTTC. Translating it yields CAIPGDNLSGANVLTF.

Many counts were recorded for this clonotype. This chain uses TRBV7-2 with TRBJ1-3; D uncertain. Trimming left V 5 bases short and J 7 bases short, with 18 bases between. The germline V gene has CDR1 SGHTA and CDR2 FQGNSA. The CDR3 is 15 residues long. CDR3 region: CASSTNQVFMNTIYF. The DNA for the CDR3 is TGTGCCAGCAGCACCAACCAGGTTTTCATGAACACCATATATTTT. Full variable domain (remainder filled in from reference TRBV7-2 and TRBJ1-3): GAGVSQSPSNKVTEKGKDVELRCDPISGHTALYWYRQSLGQGLEFLIYFQGNSAPDKSGLPSDRFSAERTGGSVSTLTIQRTQQEDSAVYLCASSTNQVFMNTIYFGEGSWLTVV.

With respect to this clonotype: The CDR3 does not end in the conserved phenylalanine or tryptophan, so this is likely a read error. The DNA is omitted, as the CDR3 cannot be located on it reliably, and the CDR3 follows TCRdb's listing. J is TRBJ2-3 and V is TRBV10-3. The CDR3 comprises 9 residues, both ends counted. Germline V gene data show CDR1 as ENHRY and CDR2 as SYGVKD. The CDR3: CAISESQRL.

This clonotype is a singleton in its sample. Written as DNA, the CDR3 is TGTGCCAGCAACGTTGGTCGGGAGAACACTGAAGCTTTCTTT. This gives the protein CASNVGRENTEAFF. The chain combines TRBV6-2 or TRBV6-3 with TRBJ1-1; D is unresolved. Germline V gene data show CDR1 as MNHEY and CDR2 as SVGEGT. The CDR3 is made up of 14 amino acids. The V and J ends lost 7 bases and 1 base respectively, with 13 bases between them.